The 21 T cell receptor beta chains below all came from one sample that was sequenced in a study of control samples from healthy donors and cancer patients. Some clones are missing from TCRdb's copy, which holds only in-frame ones; the method was immunoSEQ multiplex PCR. The sample contains some 140,000 clones, around 96% of which appear only once. The specimen was blood. These receptors all come from a man aged 40-50 years in good health.

The chain carries TRBV6-5 and TRBJ1-1; 7 positions match TRBD1. Trimming cost V 4 bases and J 3 bases; bases outside gene matches: 5. The CDR3 totals 14 residues. Germline V gene sequence: CDR1 MNHEY, CDR2 SVGAGI. Here the CDR3 DNA reads TGTGCCAGCAGTTCCGCCACAGGGGACACTGAAGCTTTCTTT. Protein sequence: CASSSATGDTEAFF.

V gene TRBV6-5 combines with J gene TRBJ2-3; 11 nucleotides line up with TRBD1. Germline V gene sequence: CDR1 MNHEY, CDR2 SVGAGI. CDR3 length equals 15 residues. V trimming: 5 bases; J trimming: 5 bases; junction bases outside the gene matches: 6. The CDR3 DNA reads TGTGCCAGCAGTCCGGACAGGGGGCGTCAAGATACGCAGTATTTT. It encodes CASSPDRGRQDTQYF.

V and J are TRBV12-3 or TRBV12-4 and TRBJ1-2, with 7 nucleotides matching TRBD1. V lost 7 bases, J lost 4 bases, and 3 bases stayed unmatched. The length of the CDR3 is 12 residues. CDR3 sequence (DNA): TGTGCCAGCACCCCAGGGGGCTATGGCTACACCTTC. Encoded protein: CASTPGGYGYTF.

The chain joins TRBV5-4 to TRBJ2-3; no clear D gene. From germline, CDR1 is SGHNT and CDR2 YYREEE (reference sequence). V lost 2 bases and J lost 5, with 12 bases in between. The CDR3 loop spans 14 amino acids. The CDR3 coding sequence is TGTGCCAGCAGCTTAATTTCGTCGGGAGATACGCAGTATTTT. Protein sequence: CASSLISSGDTQYF.

The CDR3: CASSLASGSGNTIYF. CDR3 DNA sequence: TGTGCCAGCAGTTTAGCGAGCGGCTCTGGAAACACCATATATTTT. The chain couples TRBV28 to TRBJ1-3; D remains ambiguous. V lost 2 bases and J 0 bases, leaving 8 bases between the germline ends. The CDR3 loop spans 15 amino acids. In germline, CDR1 is MDHEN, CDR2 SYDVKM.

The chain has TRBV7-8 and TRBJ1-2, with a tentative D call TRBD1 (6 bases). Between the trimmed V and J ends, which lost 1 base and 3 bases, there was a span of 12 bases. In germline, CDR1 is SGHVS, CDR2 FQNEAQ. This CDR3 spans 15 amino acids. CDR3 in amino acids: CASSLGVRGDYGYTF. CDR3 DNA sequence: TGTGCCAGCAGCTTAGGGGTCAGGGGTGACTATGGCTACACCTTC.

The rearrangement links TRBV25-1 to TRBJ1-1, with no clear D. This CDR3 is built from 13 residues. Germline CDR1 and CDR2: MGHDK and SYGVNS. Trimming removed 4 bases at V and 5 bases at J, with 11 bases between. In DNA form, the CDR3 reads TGTGCCAGCAGTGGAGAAAGACGAACTGAAGCTTTCTTT. Translating it yields CASSGERRTEAFF.

CDR3 sequence (DNA): TGCGCCAGCAGCTTGCCTTCATTGGCTTCACAAGAGACCCAGTACTTC. Amino acids: CASSLPSLASQETQYF. The V call is TRBV5-1, the J call TRBJ2-5; no clear D gene. CDR1 is SGHRS, CDR2 YFSETQ, per germline. The CDR3 has 16 amino acids. Between the trimmed V and J ends, which lost 1 base and 2 bases, there was a span of 15 bases.

This chain uses TRBV14 with TRBJ2-7, with D possibly matching TRBD1 (8 bases). Germline loops: CDR1 SGHDN, CDR2 FVKESK. Trimming took 4 bases from V and 5 from J, leaving 18 bases between them. The CDR3 length is 15 residues. The CDR3: CASSRGTGGGHEQYF. CDR3 DNA: TGTGCCAGCAGCCGAGGAACAGGGGGGGGCCACGAGCAGTACTTC.

The chain employs TRBV28 and TRBJ1-4; 9 bases line up with TRBD1. V gave up 8 bases and J gave up 6 bases; unmatched junction bases: 10. Germline V gene data show CDR1 as MDHEN and CDR2 as SYDVKM. This CDR3 is 15 amino acids long. CDR3 nucleotide sequence: TGTGCCAGCGGGGGATACCGGGACAGGGATGAAAAACTGTTTTTT. As protein: CASGGYRDRDEKLFF. The full variable domain, its missing parts supplied by reference TRBV28 and TRBJ1-4, is DVKVTQSSRYLVKRTGEKVFLECVQDMDHENMFWYRQDPGLGLRLIYFSYDVKMKEKGDIPEGYSVSREKKERFSLILESASTNQTSMYLCASGGYRDRDEKLFFGSGTQLSVL.

The chain uses TRBV7-2 and TRBJ1-1, with D perhaps matching TRBD1 (5 bases). The CDR3 extends over 15 amino acids. Trimming took off 6 bases at V and 4 bases at J, with 18 bases between the two ends. Germline values: CDR1 SGHTA, CDR2 FQGNSA. The CDR3 sequence is CASSLGAALFTEAFF. The CDR3 region has the DNA TGTGCCAGCAGTCTCGGGGCAGCTCTCTTCACTGAAGCTTTCTTT. The whole variable domain, remainder taken from reference TRBV7-2 and TRBJ1-1, is GAGVSQSPSNKVTEKGKDVELRCDPISGHTALYWYRQSLGQGLEFLIYFQGNSAPDKSGLPSDRFSAERTGGSVSTLTIQRTQQEDSAVYLCASSLGAALFTEAFFGQGTRLTVV.

This clone was counted a single time. The V call is TRBV30, the J call TRBJ1-5; D gene unclear. Trimming shortened V by 0 bases and J by 2 bases, and 8 bases separated the two germline ends. CDR1 and CDR2 from the germline V gene are GTSNPN and SVGIG (reference sequence). This CDR3 comprises 14 residues. Here the CDR3 DNA reads TGTGCCTGGAGTGTACGGATGGGCAATCAGCCCCAGCATTTT. Its translation: CAWSVRMGNQPQHF.

V usage is TRBV27 and J usage is TRBJ2-2, with D unresolved. Germline lookup yields CDR1 MNHEY and CDR2 SMNVEV (reference sequence). V was pared by 7 bases and J by 3 bases, with 12 bases between. The CDR3 consists of 14 residues. The CDR3 bases are TGTGCCAGCAAAACCGGGCGGTACACCGGGGAGCTGTTTTTT. Its protein is CASKTGRYTGELFF.

V is TRBV28 and J is TRBJ1-2; 8 bases agree with TRBD1. This CDR3 spans 16 amino acids. J was trimmed by 8 bases and V by 0 bases; bases with no gene match: 11. Germline V gives CDR1 MDHEN, CDR2 SYDVKM. Written as DNA, the CDR3 is TGTGCCAGCAGTTTATGGTCGATCCAGGGGGCGGAAGGCTACACCTTC. It specifies CASSLWSIQGAEGYTF.

The V gene is TRBV4-3, the J gene TRBJ2-7; no firm D call. The CDR3 consists of 14 residues. Trimming left V 3 bases short and J 5 bases short, with 14 bases between. Germline V CDR1 and CDR2: LGHNA, YSLEER. The chain's CDR3 is CASSHGGSTDEQYF. CDR3 bases: TGCGCCAGCAGCCACGGTGGTTCTACGGACGAGCAGTACTTC.

This clone was recorded once. For the CDR3, the DNA is TGTGCCAGCAGCTTCGACCAGACTAGGGCCAAAAACATTCAGTACTTC. Its protein is CASSFDQTRAKNIQYF. The genes are TRBV7-2 and TRBJ2-4; TRBD2 might be the D (6 bases). CDR1 and CDR2 (germline): SGHTA, FQGNSA. The CDR3 spans 16 residues. Trimming removed 3 bases from V and 1 base from J, with 13 bases in between.

The CDR3 nucleotides read TGTGCCAGTAGGCACAGGGGGTCGGACTATGGCTACACCTTC. Translating gives CASRHRGSDYGYTF. The genes are TRBV19 and TRBJ1-2; 8 positions match TRBD1. V was clipped by 6 bases and J by 3 bases; unmatched bases: 6. The CDR3 contains 14 residues. Germline loops: CDR1 LNHDA, CDR2 SQIVND (reference sequence). Supplemented by reference TRBV19 and TRBJ1-2, the full variable domain reads DGGITQSPKYLFRKEGQNVTLSCEQNLNHDAMYWYRQDPGQGLRLIYYSQIVNDFQKGDIAEGYSVSREKKESFPLTVTSAQKNPTAFYLCASRHRGSDYGYTFGSGTRLTVV.

This chain uses TRBV5-1 with TRBJ1-2; 10 bases map to TRBD1. Trimming cost V 3 bases and J 4 bases; bases outside gene matches: 3. The germline CDR1 and CDR2 sequences are SGHRS and YFSETQ. The CDR3 sequence is 14 residues long. CDR3 sequence reads: CASSSGTGVYGYTF. CDR3 sequence (DNA): TGCGCCAGCAGCTCCGGGACAGGGGTCTATGGCTACACCTTC.

The chain uses TRBV5-6 and TRBJ1-2; perhaps TRBD1 as D (6 bases). Germline CDR1 is SGHDT and CDR2 is YYEEEE. This CDR3 region has 15 residues. V dropped 2 bases and J dropped 0 bases, with 11 bases sitting between them. The CDR3 DNA reads as TGTGCCAGCAGCTTAAAAGGGGGGGCTAACTATGGCTACACCTTC. This encodes CASSLKGGANYGYTF. Drawing the rest from reference TRBV5-6 and TRBJ1-2, the complete variable domain is DAGVTQSPTHLIKTRGQQVTLRCSPKSGHDTVSWYQQALGQGPQFIFQYYEEEERQRGNFPDRFSGHQFPNYSSELNVNALLLGDSALYLCASSLKGGANYGYTFGSGTRLTVV.

There are a few counts of this clone. The J gene is TRBJ1-6, the V gene TRBV24-1; TRBD1 is a possible D gene (5 bases). Trimming cost V 4 bases and J 8 bases, with 8 bases left between them. The CDR3 is 13 amino acids. Germline V gene lookup returns CDR1 KGHDR and CDR2 SFDVKD. The CDR3 DNA reads as TGTGCCACCAGTGACCGCAGGGATTCACCCCTCCACTTT. It is translated as CATSDRRDSPLHF.

The chain has TRBV5-1 and TRBJ2-5; D remains ambiguous. The CDR3 contains 16 residues. The V and J ends lost 3 bases and 2 bases respectively, with 17 bases between them. Per germline, CDR1 SGHRS and CDR2 YFSETQ. The CDR3 DNA is TGCGCCAGCAGCTGGGCCCCCGTCGCGCAGCAAGAGACCCAGTACTTC. It yields the protein CASSWAPVAQQETQYF. Variable domain in full (rest from reference TRBV5-1 and TRBJ2-5): KAGVTQTPRYLIKTRGQQVTLSCSPISGHRSVSWYQQTPGQGLQFLFEYFSETQRNKGNFPGRFSGRQFSNSRSEMNVSTLELGDSALYLCASSWAPVAQQETQYFGPGTRLLVL.